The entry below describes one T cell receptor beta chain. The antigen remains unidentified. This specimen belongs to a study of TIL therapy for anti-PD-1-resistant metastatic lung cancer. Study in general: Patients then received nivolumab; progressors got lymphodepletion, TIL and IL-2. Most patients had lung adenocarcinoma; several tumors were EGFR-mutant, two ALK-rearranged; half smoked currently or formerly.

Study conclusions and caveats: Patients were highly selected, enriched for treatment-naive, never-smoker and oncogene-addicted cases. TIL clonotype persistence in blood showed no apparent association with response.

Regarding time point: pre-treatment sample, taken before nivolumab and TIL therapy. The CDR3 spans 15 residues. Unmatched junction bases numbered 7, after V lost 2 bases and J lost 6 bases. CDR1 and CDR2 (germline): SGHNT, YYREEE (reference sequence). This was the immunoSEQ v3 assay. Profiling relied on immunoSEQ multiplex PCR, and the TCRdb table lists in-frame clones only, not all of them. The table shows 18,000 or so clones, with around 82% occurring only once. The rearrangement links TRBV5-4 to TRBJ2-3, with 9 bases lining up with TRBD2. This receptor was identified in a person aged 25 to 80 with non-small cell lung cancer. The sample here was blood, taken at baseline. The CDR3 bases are TGTGCCAGCAGCTTTTGGACTAGCGCATCCGATACGCAGTATTTT. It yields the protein CASSFWTSASDTQYF.